The 32 T cell receptor beta chains in this list originate from one sample, sequenced in a study of metastatic and nonmetastatic thyroid tumors. TCRdb re-called clones from the PCR reads using MiXCR. The sample lists 30,000 or so clones, 30% occurring once. All patients reached thyroid surgery having received no treatment beforehand. The source material was blood. Receptors originate from a female donor with papillary thyroid cancer or a benign thyroid nodule (not recorded which). Some clones in this sample may be carry-over from other donors' samples.

The chain joins TRBV21-1 to TRBJ2-1; the table's D call TRBD1 went unverified against the DNA. TRBV21-1 constitutes a pseudogene. This CDR3 contains 15 residues. CDR3 DNA: TGCGCCAGAAGCCCCTCTTTGGGGCCGGGGAATGAGCAGATCTTC. Translating gives CARSPSLGPGNEQIF.

The chain couples TRBV5-1 to TRBJ2-1; 7 positions match TRBD2. J was trimmed by 4 bases and V by 2 bases; bases with no gene match: 9. Germline V lookup: CDR1 SGHRS, CDR2 YFSETQ. The CDR3 runs 16 residues. The CDR3 sequence: CASSFPREGPYNEQFF. CDR3 sequence (DNA): TGCGCCAGCAGCTTTCCGAGGGAGGGCCCTTACAATGAGCAGTTCTTC.

There are many counts of this clone. The V call is TRBV5-4, the J call TRBJ2-3, with a weak D call TRBD2 (5 bases). V lost 5 bases, J lost 6 bases, and 22 bases lay in between. The CDR3 is 16 amino acids. From germline, CDR1 is SGHNT and CDR2 YYREEE (reference sequence). The CDR3 loop reads CASRGGRVGAEDTQYF. In DNA form, the CDR3 reads TGTGCCAGCAGGGGCGGGCGGGTCGGAGCGGAGGATACGCAGTATTTT.

At least ten counts were recorded for this clone. The V call is TRBV7-2, the J call TRBJ1-1; a possible D gene is TRBD1 (5 bases). CDR1 SGHTA and CDR2 FQGNSA come from the germline V gene. This CDR3 comprises 12 residues. The ends were cut back, 2 bases at V and 6 bases at J, with 7 bases in the middle. The CDR3: CASSLSRAEAFF. For the CDR3, the DNA is TGTGCCAGCAGCTTAAGCAGGGCTGAAGCTTTCTTT.

The chain employs TRBV6-1 and TRBJ1-2; 11 nucleotides match TRBD1. Trimming at V came to 7 bases and at J to 10 bases, leaving 8 bases not matched to a gene. The CDR3 totals 13 residues. Germline CDR1 MNHNS, CDR2 SASEGT. The CDR3, as DNA: TGTGCCAGCACACACGGACAGGGGGCTGTCTACACCTTC. It yields the protein CASTHGQGAVYTF.

The rearrangement links TRBV6-1 to TRBJ2-5; 10 bases map to TRBD2. CDR3 length: 15 amino acids. J gave up 2 bases and V 8 bases, and 8 bases lay outside the gene matches. Germline-derived CDR1 and CDR2 are MNHNS and SASEGT. In DNA, the CDR3 is TGTGCCAGCCGAAGTCAACTAGCGGGACAAGAGACCCAGTACTTC. This sequence encodes CASRSQLAGQETQYF.

The chain is built from TRBV11-2 and TRBJ2-1; D is perhaps TRBD2 (5 bases). The CDR3 extends over 16 amino acids. Germline loops: CDR1 SGHAT, CDR2 FQNNGV. Trimming stripped 5 bases from V and 8 bases from J, with 22 bases between. The CDR3, as DNA: TGTGCCAGCAGCGATCCTCGGACTGGGTGCCGTGATGAGCAGTTCTTC. This sequence encodes CASSDPRTGCRDEQFF. The complete variable domain, with remaining parts taken from reference TRBV11-2 and TRBJ2-1, reads EAGVAQSPRYKIIEKRQSVAFWCNPISGHATLYWYQQILGQGPKLLIQFQNNGVVDDSQLPKDRFSAERLKGVDSTLKIQPAKLEDSAVYLCASSDPRTGCRDEQFFGPGTRLTVL.

In this sample, this clone turned up many times. The CDR3 is CASSLQAVASGANVLTF. The CDR3 nucleotides read TGTGCCAGCAGCTTACAAGCTGTTGCATCTGGGGCCAACGTCCTGACTTTC. The chain is built from TRBV7-9 and TRBJ2-6; D call uncertain. Trimming left V 2 bases short and J 1 base short, with 12 bases between. The CDR3 runs to 17 residues. The germline V gene encodes CDR1 SEHNR and CDR2 FQNEAQ (reference sequence).

This clone appeared many times. The V call is TRBV6-1, the J call TRBJ2-6; 7 bases map to TRBD1. J was trimmed by 2 bases and V by 10 bases; bases with no gene match: 8. Germline V CDR1 and CDR2: MNHNS, SASEGT. The CDR3 spans 15 residues. CDR3: CATGGQATGANVLTF. The CDR3 DNA follows: TGTGCCACCGGAGGACAGGCGACTGGGGCCAACGTCCTGACTTTC.

This clone was observed once. This sequence joins TRBV15 and TRBJ1-4; 7 bases are a match to TRBD1. The CDR3 runs 15 residues. Per the germline V gene, CDR1 is LNHNV and CDR2 is YYDKDF (reference sequence). CDR3 DNA sequence: TGTCACACCAGCAGAGCGACAGGGTTGTATGAAAAACTGTTTTTT. Amino acid sequence: CHTSRATGLYEKLFF.

This clone was observed a few times. This sequence joins TRBV12-3 or TRBV12-4 and TRBJ2-3, with a weak D call TRBD2 (5 bases). Trimming took 5 bases from V and 1 from J, leaving 10 bases between them. The length of the CDR3 is 14 residues. CDR3 amino acids: CASSPRTGTDTQYF. CDR3 bases: TGTGCCAGCAGTCCCCGGACTGGCACAGATACGCAGTATTTT.

This clone was detected ten times or more. A much larger clone differs by one base, so this may be a read error. Other DNA sequences of this sample code for an identical CDR3. V is TRBV12-3 or TRBV12-4 and J is TRBJ2-2, with D perhaps TRBD2 (5 bases). There are 14 residues in the CDR3. CDR3: CATAYVANTGELLF. The CDR3 DNA reads TGTGCCACCGCATACGTCGCGAACACCGGGGAGCTGCTTTTT.

This clone was seen a few times. The V and J genes are TRBV6-2 or TRBV6-3 and TRBJ2-1; 13 bases are a match to TRBD2. The V gene end was trimmed by 7 bases and the J gene end by 4 bases; junction bases not matched to a gene: 4. Germline lookup yields CDR1 MNHEY and CDR2 SVGEGT. There are 15 residues in the CDR3. The DNA for the CDR3 is TGTGCCAGCAACCGACTAGCGGGAGGATACAATGAGCAGTTCTTC. Residues: CASNRLAGGYNEQFF.

About this clone: The junction departs from germline at one end; a sequencing error may be responsible. V usage is TRBV5-1 and J usage is TRBJ1-2; D is unclear. Germline-derived CDR1 and CDR2 are SGHRS and YFSETQ. There are 16 residues in the CDR3. The CDR3 sequence is CASSLPGPGANHGYTF. CDR3 DNA sequence: TGCGCCAGCAGCTTGCCTGGACCGGGAGCTAACCATGGCTACACCTTC.

In this sample, this clone turned up many times. The chain uses TRBV19 and TRBJ2-1; perhaps TRBD2 as D (6 bases). Trimming pared 3 bases from V and 8 bases from J, leaving 17 bases between. The CDR3 covers 15 residues. From germline, CDR1 is LNHDA and CDR2 SQIVND (reference sequence). CDR3 DNA sequence: TGTGCCAGTAGTATCGGAACCGGGAGCGGTTATGAGCAGTTCTTC. Protein: CASSIGTGSGYEQFF.

This clone was counted many times. This chain links TRBV3-1 with TRBJ2-5; 8 bases fit TRBD2. The CDR3 contains 15 residues. V trimming: 0 bases; J trimming: 5 bases; junction bases outside the gene matches: 5. Germline V gives CDR1 LGHDT, CDR2 YNNKEL (reference sequence). CDR3 region: CASSQDFGGDETQYF. Written as DNA, the CDR3 is TGTGCCAGCAGCCAAGATTTCGGGGGGGACGAGACCCAGTACTTC.

The sample holds many counts of this clone. Possible read error: a much larger clone is one base away. Other DNA variants within this sample encode the same CDR3. The V gene is TRBV28, the J gene TRBJ2-7; 7 positions match TRBD1. CDR3 length: 15 amino acids. Germline V gene sequence: CDR1 MDHEN, CDR2 SYDVKM. The CDR3 loop reads CASSLTKGGSDEQYF. CDR3 bases: TGTGCCAGTAGTTTAACTAAAGGGGGCTCGGACGAGCAGTACTTC.

This clone occurred a few times. The chain couples TRBV28 to TRBJ1-6, with a tentative D call TRBD1 (5 bases). Per germline, CDR1 MDHEN and CDR2 SYDVKM. V lost 5 bases to trimming and J lost 5 bases, with 13 bases between them. The length of the CDR3 is 15 residues. CDR3 nucleotide sequence: TGTGCCAGCAGTCTGCAGGGAGGTAATAATTCACCCCTCCACTTT. Amino acid sequence: CASSLQGGNNSPLHF.

This clone was counted many times. J is TRBJ2-3 and V is TRBV5-4; D gene ambiguous. Germline lookup yields CDR1 SGHNT and CDR2 YYREEE (reference sequence). V was shortened by 0 bases and J by 9 bases, with 8 bases between the two germline ends. The CDR3 spans 12 residues. The CDR3 spells CASSLAGATQYF. CDR3 in DNA: TGTGCCAGCAGCTTGGCCGGTGCGACGCAGTATTTT.

This clone appeared many times. J is TRBJ1-3 and V is TRBV2; TRBD1 might be the D (6 bases). Germline assignment: CDR1 SNHLY and CDR2 FYNNEI. The CDR3 is 16 residues long. Trimming cost V 1 base and J 2 bases, with 12 bases left between them. This chain's CDR3 is CASSEVEGGTGNTIYF. The CDR3 DNA sequence: TGTGCCAGCAGTGAAGTCGAGGGGGGCACTGGAAACACCATATATTTT.

This clone came up many times. The J gene is TRBJ2-5, the V gene TRBV29-1; D is possibly TRBD2 (6 bases). Germline V gene lookup returns CDR1 SQVTM and CDR2 ANQGSEA. This CDR3 contains 14 residues. V lost 8 bases and J 3 bases, leaving 19 bases between the germline ends. The CDR3 nucleotides are TGCAGCTCCCGGGGGAGACAGATTGAAGAGACCCAGTACTTC. Translating it yields CSSRGRQIEETQYF.

Regarding this clone: It may be a read error: a sequence one base away is much more abundant. The chain links TRBV9 to TRBJ2-5, with a tentative D call TRBD2 (7 bases). V was pared by 0 bases and J by 1 base, with 16 bases between. In germline, CDR1 is SGDLS, CDR2 YYNGEE. This CDR3 comprises 17 residues. CDR3 in DNA: TGTGCCAGCAGCGTAGACACCGGAGGGGGGGGCCAAGAGACCCAGTACTTC. It encodes CASSVDTGGGGQETQYF.

J is TRBJ1-2 and V is TRBV20-1, with D uncertain. Germline V lookup: CDR1 DFQATT, CDR2 SNEGSKA (reference sequence). The V end was cut by 2 bases, the J end by 3 bases, with 7 bases between. The CDR3 is 12 amino acids. This CDR3 is CSARRVDYGYTF. The CDR3 bases are TGCAGTGCTAGACGGGTGGACTATGGCTACACCTTC.

There are many counts of this clone. This chain uses TRBV5-5 with TRBJ1-5; D remains unclear. The CDR3 has 15 amino acids. With 0 bases removed from V and 2 bases from J, the gap between germline ends came to 9 bases. Germline CDR1 reads SGHKS; CDR2 reads YYEKEE (reference sequence). The CDR3 DNA sequence: TGTGCCAGCAGCTTGGAGGAATGGGGCAATCAGCCCCAGCATTTT. Translating gives CASSLEEWGNQPQHF.

The V call is TRBV6-1, the J call TRBJ2-7, with 9 positions matching TRBD1. Germline V gene sequence: CDR1 MNHNS, CDR2 SASEGT. With V trimmed by 7 bases and J by 5 bases, 6 bases remained unmatched. The CDR3 totals 13 residues. The CDR3 sequence: CASTRTGENEQYF. The CDR3, as DNA: TGTGCCAGCACCAGGACAGGGGAAAACGAGCAGTACTTC.

This clone has a count of ten or more. CDR3 sequence (DNA): TGTGCCACCAGTGATTCCCTAGCGGGAGGGACAGATACGCAGTATTTT. Its protein product is CATSDSLAGGTDTQYF. The V and J genes are TRBV24-1 and TRBJ2-3; 12 nucleotides match TRBD2. V was pared by 2 bases and J by 3 bases, with 2 bases of the junction left unmatched. The CDR3 contains 16 residues. CDR1 is KGHDR and CDR2 is SFDVKD in the germline V gene.

The table lists this clone with many counts. The gene calls are TRBV3-1 and TRBJ1-1, with 9 bases fitting TRBD1. The CDR3 is 16 amino acids. J gave up 5 bases and V 0 bases, and 7 bases lay outside the gene matches. Germline-derived CDR1 and CDR2 are LGHDT and YNNKEL (reference sequence). For the CDR3, the DNA is TGTGCCAGCAGCCAAGATAGCCCCGGGACAGGGACTGAAGCTTTCTTT. Encoded protein: CASSQDSPGTGTEAFF.

On this clone: This could be a read error, since a much larger clone is one nucleotide away. This chain's CDR3 is CASSQVRLAPPGANFLTF. The DNA for the CDR3 is TGCGCCAGCAGCCAAGTAAGACTAGCACCCCCTGGGGCCAACTTCCTGACTTTC. The chain links TRBV4-3 to TRBJ2-6; 7 bases match TRBD2. Germline CDR1 and CDR2: LGHNA and YSLEER. The length of the CDR3 is 18 residues.

In this sample, this clone turned up many times. This sequence may be a read error, since a much larger clone differs from it by one base. V is TRBV30 and J is TRBJ1-1, with D perhaps matching TRBD1 (5 bases). V was shortened by 0 bases and J by 4 bases, with 12 bases between the two germline ends. The CDR3 totals 14 residues. In germline, CDR1 is GTSNPN, CDR2 SVGIG (reference sequence). CDR3 DNA: TGTGCCTGGAGTGTTTATCGGACAAGCACTGAAGCTTTCTTT. Translated, it gives CAWSVYRTSTEAFF. Looking up the rest from reference TRBV30 and TRBJ1-1 gives the full variable domain: SQTIHQWPATLVQPVGSPLSLECTVEGTSNPNLYWYRQAAGRGLQLLFYSVGIGQISSEVPQNLSASRPQDRQFILSSKKLLLSDSGFYLCAWSVYRTSTEAFFGQGTRLTVV.

The rearrangement joins TRBV4-3 to TRBJ2-5; D may be TRBD1 or TRBD2 (5 bases each). The germline V and J ends were trimmed by 3 bases and 3 bases, with 17 bases remaining between them. The CDR3 runs 16 residues. Germline CDR1 is LGHNA and CDR2 is YSLEER. The CDR3 DNA follows: TGCGCCAGCAGCCAGGGGTTTGGGCTGGGGGAAGAGACCCAGTACTTC. Protein product: CASSQGFGLGEETQYF.

This rearrangement joins TRBV6-2 or TRBV6-3 to TRBJ1-2, with 8 bases aligning to TRBD1. This CDR3 has 15 amino acids. V lost 2 bases and J lost 5; bases outside the gene matches: 7. The germline V gene encodes CDR1 MNHEY and CDR2 SVGEGT. The CDR3 is CASSYSQGARYGYTF. The DNA for the CDR3 is TGTGCCAGCAGTTACAGTCAGGGGGCTCGTTATGGCTACACCTTC.

There are many counts of this clone. The rearrangement links TRBV28 to TRBJ2-7; no clear D. Per the germline V gene, CDR1 is MDHEN and CDR2 is SYDVKM. Trimming took 6 bases from V and 5 from J, leaving 23 bases between them. The length of the CDR3 is 16 residues. CDR3 residues: CASSQLDLSTVHEQYF. CDR3 DNA: TGTGCCAGCAGCCAACTTGATCTAAGCACCGTCCACGAGCAGTACTTC.